This T cell receptor beta chain was retrieved from a study of blood T cell repertoires in COVID-19. Study background: Sites in the United States, Italy and Spain provided acute and convalescent COVID-19 samples. In each case, the material was cDNA or gDNA derived from T cells, B-cell-depleted T cells, or PBMCs.

Per the original methods: Counts of nucleated cells, estimated from reference gene primer amplification, were obtained. Assay used: immunoSEQ multiplex PCR; TCRdb lists only in-frame clones, some missing. V and J calls and clone size are as listed in that table; D and trimming were resolved from the DNA. The sample includes approximately 100,000 clones, approximately 92% of them seen just once. The germline CDR1 and CDR2 sequences are SGHTS and YDEGEE. V lost 3 bases, J lost 4 bases, and 8 bases stayed unmatched. This CDR3 is built from 15 residues. The receptor was derived from a woman aged 80 or over with acute or convalescent COVID-19. Material: peripheral blood. The chain joins TRBV5-8 to TRBJ1-2; the match to TRBD1 covers 8 bases. CDR3 region: CASSSRQGLVYGYTF. Here the CDR3 DNA reads TGTGCCAGCAGCTCCAGACAGGGGTTGGTCTATGGCTACACCTTC. The full variable domain, in which reference TRBV5-8 and TRBJ1-2 provide the parts outside the CDR3, is EAGVTQSPTHLIKTRGQQATLRCSPISGHTSVYWYQQALGLGLQFLLWYDEGEERNRGNFPPRFSGRQFPNYSSELNVNALELEDSALYLCASSSRQGLVYGYTFGSGTRLTVV.